Included here is one TCR beta chain sequence, with context. Antigen unknown. In the PCR, 60 Vbeta and 13 Jbeta primers were used. The method was immunoSEQ multiplex PCR; TCRdb's version includes in-frame clones alone and lacks a portion of them. The sample has roughly 99,000 clones, about 83% seen once. These data are taken from a study of cytomegalovirus exposure and HLA in healthy donors. General study findings and limits: In a later analysis, donors in an Asian-associated ancestry cluster reportedly had fewer N-insertions in productive TCRs than the cohort mean. Sequences of the TCR beta chain were said to predict the HLA-A and HLA-B alleles of most subjects accurately.

Sequenced: PBMCs. The clonotype was recovered from a man aged 60 to 75 in good health and CMV-seropositive.

The DNA of the CDR3 is TGTGCCATCGGCGCGGGGGCTCCACCAGATACGCAGTATTTT. The encoded protein is CAIGAGAPPDTQYF. This sequence joins TRBV10-3 and TRBJ2-3, with a weak D call TRBD2 (7 bases). This CDR3 spans 14 amino acids. The germline gives CDR1 ENHRY, CDR2 SYGVKD. Between the trimmed V and J ends, which lost 8 bases and 4 bases, there was a span of 16 bases.